This T cell receptor beta chain was sequenced during a study of T-cell reconstitution after alpha-beta-depleted transplantation in children. The study, taken as a whole, reports: Hyperexpanded clones declined; after one year, newly produced T cells mostly supplied diversity. The study reportedly traced alpha-beta T cells about two months after transplant to several hundred expanded graft clones. Recipient T cells and thymic progenitors that survived were the source of the high TCRbeta diversity seen at day 60 in some patients.

Unique molecular identifiers were incorporated when the TCRbeta library was constructed. Via MiXCR, TCRdb re-called the PCR reads, giving one row per CDR3 protein. This sample has 500,000 to 750,000 distinct CDR3 sequences, with around 13% found just once. Germline lookup yields CDR1 LNHDA and CDR2 SQIVND (reference sequence). V lost 7 bases and J lost 7, with 5 bases in between. This CDR3 is built from 9 residues. Notes on this clonotype: What it binds is not known.

The source material was PBMCs, mostly from graft donor cells, sampled 360 days after TCRalphabeta/CD19-depleted stem cell transplant. The receptor was derived from a male patient under 18 who had a stem cell transplant for acute myeloid leukemia, so the T cells may come from the graft donor. The rearrangement joins TRBV19 to TRBJ2-7; D remains ambiguous. This chain's CDR3 is CASKGEQYF. DNA for the CDR3: TGTGCCAGTAAGGGAGAGCAGTACTTC.